This is a list of T cell receptor beta chains from one sample in a study of CD8+ T cells in alopecia areata. Generated by immunoSEQ multiplex PCR, the TCRdb table keeps only in-frame clones and is missing some. Counted here are 250,000 to 300,000 clones, nearly 60% occurring once; the ten biggest clones make up approximately 1.7%. The sequences come from CD4+ T cells sorted from blood, collected at week 24, from a patient treated with tofacitinib. Receptor source: a human donor with alopecia areata. Both conserved end residues are part of each CDR3. The order of the fields is J gene, V gene, CDR3 protein.

>TRBJ2-7|TRBV25-1
CASSEPGSYEQYF
>TRBJ1-1|TRBV4-1
CASSRPGTGDGAFF
>TRBJ2-7|TRBV10-3
CAISESGTSYEQYF
>TRBJ2-2|TRBV2
CARGRQGSNTGELFF
>TRBJ2-3|TRBV6-5
CASSYAGRVTDTQYF
>TRBJ2-3|TRBV7-8
CASSFRTRRDSADTQYF
>TRBJ1-1|TRBV6-5
CASSYPKSEAFF
>TRBJ1-2|TRBV28
CASSFPQGKLYGYTF
>TRBJ2-5|TRBV19
CASSTTGVPSETQYF
>TRBJ1-1|TRBV6-5
CASRLAGGTEAFF
>TRBJ1-5|TRBV7-2
CASSASQGSNQPQHF
>TRBJ1-1|TRBV7-9
CASSREDRGDTEAFF
>TRBJ2-5|TRBV2
CASRGGAETQYF
>TRBJ2-5|TRBV4-3
CASSRTQETQYF
>TRBJ2-3|TRBV29-1
CSVGLFPRGGGTDTQYF
>TRBJ2-1|TRBV7-8
CAVRRRAYPGDEQFF
>TRBJ2-2|TRBV30
CAWQGQGARELFF
>TRBJ1-5|TRBV23-1
CASSQEEAGRSNQPQHF
>TRBJ1-1|TRBV29-1
CSVERRLNTEAFF
>TRBJ1-6|TRBV29-1
CSVEDQGGWGSPLHF
>TRBJ2-7|TRBV6-1
CAVQVLPGPTYEQYF
>TRBJ1-2|TRBV7-9
CASSLSGRDRSGYGYTF
>TRBJ1-1|TRBV9
CASSVAMNTEAFF
>TRBJ2-1|TRBV29-1
CSVEPLAGGSLDEQFF
>TRBJ2-5|TRBV20-1
CSASTEETQYF
>TRBJ2-5|TRBV29-1
CSGLGFQETQYF
>TRBJ2-5|TRBV29-1
CSVEVWETQYF
>TRBJ2-3|TRBV10-3
CAKGQGGTDTQYF
>TRBJ1-2|TRBV9
CASSLREFEGYTF
>TRBJ1-5|TRBV21-1
CANLTRRRGNQPQHF
>TRBJ2-7|TRBV5-4
CASSFSHEQYF
>TRBJ2-1|TRBV29-1
CSAEGVGTPGANEQFF
>TRBJ1-6|TRBV28
CASSFGREGSSYNSPLHF
>TRBJ2-3|TRBV25-1
CASGRLWSDTQYF
>TRBJ2-7|TRBV29-1
CSVGLAGGTPGEQYF
>TRBJ2-1|TRBV5-1
CASRDRTNNEQFF
>TRBJ1-2|TRBV27
CASSPKAFAGADTF
>TRBJ1-1|TRBV30
CAWSVRRGQTNMNTEAFF
>TRBJ1-6|TRBV7-3
CASSPQRPGRGNSPLHF
>TRBJ1-4|TRBV30
CAWSVLGGRYEKLFF
>TRBJ1-2|TRBV23-1
CASSPRQEIYGYTF
>TRBJ2-7|TRBV28
CASSFSRGYEQYF
>TRBJ2-3|TRBV9
CASSVGGLAGGTDTQYF
>TRBJ2-7|TRBV10-3
CAISEAGSSSYEQYF
>TRBJ2-3|TRBV7-2
CASSSGTRGTDTQYF
>TRBJ2-2|TRBV4-1
CASSQPGELFF
>TRBJ1-5|TRBV6-5
CASSYTGALNQPQHF
>TRBJ2-3|TRBV9
CASSLLAAGTDTQYF
>TRBJ1-5|TRBV29-1
CSVGQGGEPQHF